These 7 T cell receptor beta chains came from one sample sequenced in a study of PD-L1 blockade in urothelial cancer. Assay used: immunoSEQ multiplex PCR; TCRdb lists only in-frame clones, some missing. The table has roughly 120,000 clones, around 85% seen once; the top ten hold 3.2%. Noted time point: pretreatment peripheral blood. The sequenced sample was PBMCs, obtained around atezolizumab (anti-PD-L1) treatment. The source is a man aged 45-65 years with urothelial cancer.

The CDR3 region is CASSHGRGTSYNEQFF. CDR3 bases: TGCGCCAGCAGCCATGGCAGGGGGACCTCCTACAATGAGCAGTTCTTC. V gene TRBV4-1 combines with J gene TRBJ2-1; the match to TRBD1 covers 7 bases. The CDR3 loop spans 16 amino acids. Germline V gene sequence: CDR1 MGHRA, CDR2 YSYEKL. Unmatched junction bases numbered 5, after V lost 3 bases and J lost 0 bases.

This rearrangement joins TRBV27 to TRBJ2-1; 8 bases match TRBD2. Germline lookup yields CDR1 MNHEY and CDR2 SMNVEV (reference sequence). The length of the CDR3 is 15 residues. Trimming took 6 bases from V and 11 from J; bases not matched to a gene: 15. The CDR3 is CASRNVYSGTRKQFF. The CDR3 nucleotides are TGTGCCAGCAGGAATGTATATAGCGGGACCCGCAAGCAGTTCTTC.

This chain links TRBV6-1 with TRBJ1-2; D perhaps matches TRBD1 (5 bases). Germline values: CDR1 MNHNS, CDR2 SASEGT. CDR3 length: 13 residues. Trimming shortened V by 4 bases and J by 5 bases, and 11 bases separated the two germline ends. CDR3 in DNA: TGTGCCAGCAGTGTACAGGTCGAGTATGGCTACACCTTC. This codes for CASSVQVEYGYTF.

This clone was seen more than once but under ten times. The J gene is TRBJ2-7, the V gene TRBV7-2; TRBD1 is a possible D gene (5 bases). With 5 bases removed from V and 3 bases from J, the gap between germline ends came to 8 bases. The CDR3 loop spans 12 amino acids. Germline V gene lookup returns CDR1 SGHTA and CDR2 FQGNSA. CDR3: CASSHTGYEQYF. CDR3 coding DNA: TGTGCCAGCAGCCATACAGGCTACGAGCAGTACTTC.

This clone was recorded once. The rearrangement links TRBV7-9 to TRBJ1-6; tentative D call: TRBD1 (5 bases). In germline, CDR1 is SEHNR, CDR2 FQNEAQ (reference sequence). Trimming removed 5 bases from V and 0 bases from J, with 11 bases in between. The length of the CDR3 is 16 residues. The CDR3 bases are TGTGCCAGCAGCCCCAGCGACAGCTCCTATAATTCACCCCTCCACTTT. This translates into CASSPSDSSYNSPLHF.

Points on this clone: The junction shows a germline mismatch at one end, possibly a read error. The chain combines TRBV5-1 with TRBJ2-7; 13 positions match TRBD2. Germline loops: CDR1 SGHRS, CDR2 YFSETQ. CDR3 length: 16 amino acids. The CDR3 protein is CASRLGTSGDRYEQYF. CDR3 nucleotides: TGCGCCAGCAGATTGGGGACTAGCGGGGATCGCTACGAGCAGTACTTC. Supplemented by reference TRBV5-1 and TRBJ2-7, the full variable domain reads KAGVTQTPRYLIKTRGQQVTLSCSPISGHRSVSWYQQTPGQGLQFLFEYFSETQRNKGNFPGRFSGRQFSNSRSEMNVSTLELGDSALYLCASRLGTSGDRYEQYFGPGTRLTVT.

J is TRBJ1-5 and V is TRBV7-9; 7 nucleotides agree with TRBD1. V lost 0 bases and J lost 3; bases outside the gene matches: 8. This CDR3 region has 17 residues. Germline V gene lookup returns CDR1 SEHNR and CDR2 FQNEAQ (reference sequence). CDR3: CASSLARIGQDNQPQHF. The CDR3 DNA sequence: TGTGCCAGCAGCTTAGCGCGAATTGGACAGGACAATCAGCCCCAGCATTTT.